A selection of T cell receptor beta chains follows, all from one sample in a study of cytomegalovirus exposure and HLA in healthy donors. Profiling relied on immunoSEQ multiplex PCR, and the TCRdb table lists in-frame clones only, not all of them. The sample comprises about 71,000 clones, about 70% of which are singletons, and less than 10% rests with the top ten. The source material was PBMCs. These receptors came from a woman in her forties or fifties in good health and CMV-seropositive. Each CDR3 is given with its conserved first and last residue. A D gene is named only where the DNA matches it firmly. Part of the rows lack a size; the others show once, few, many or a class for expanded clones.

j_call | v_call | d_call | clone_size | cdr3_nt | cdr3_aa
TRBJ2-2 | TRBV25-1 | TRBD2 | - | TGTGCCAGCAGTGTAGCGGGAGACACCGGGGAGCTGTTTTTT | CASSVAGDTGELFF
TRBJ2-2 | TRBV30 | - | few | TGTGCCTGGAGTGGGCAGGTGAACACCGGGGAGCTGTTTTTT | CAWSGQVNTGELFF
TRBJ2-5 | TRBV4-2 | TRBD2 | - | TGTGCCAGCAGCCAAGGACCGGGACTAGCCGACCAAGAGACCCAGTACTTC | CASSQGPGLADQETQYF
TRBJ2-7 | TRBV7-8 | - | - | TGTGCCAGCAGCTTAGTTAGGGGCGAGCAGTACTTC | CASSLVRGEQYF
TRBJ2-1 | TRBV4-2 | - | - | TGTGCCAGCAGCCAAGAAGCTGTCATCTCCTACAATGAGCAGTTCTTC | CASSQEAVISYNEQFF
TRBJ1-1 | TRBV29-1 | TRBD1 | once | TGCAGCTTCGAAGGACAGGGAGGTTACACTGAAGCTTTCTTT | CSFEGQGGYTEAFF
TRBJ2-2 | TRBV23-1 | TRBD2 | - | TGCGCCATTCGCACGATAGGCGGGAGGGCCCCCACCGGGGAGCTGTTTTTT | CAIRTIGGRAPTGELFF
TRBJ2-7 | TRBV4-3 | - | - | TGCGCCAGCAGCCAAGATCGGTCGCCACGGTACTACGAGCAGTACTTC | CASSQDRSPRYYEQYF
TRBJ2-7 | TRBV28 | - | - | TGTGCCAGCAGTCTCCCGACAGCCTCCCTAGGCGAGCAGTACTTC | CASSLPTASLGEQYF
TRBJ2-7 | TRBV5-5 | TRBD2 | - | TGTGCCAGCAGCTTATTAGCGGGAGAGCACGAGCAGTACTTC | CASSLLAGEHEQYF
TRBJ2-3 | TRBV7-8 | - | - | TGTGCCAGCAGCTTAGCCTACCTCAGCGGGAGCACAGATACGCAGTATTTT | CASSLAYLSGSTDTQYF
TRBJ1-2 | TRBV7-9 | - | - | TGTGCCAGCAGCTTAACGGGAGCTAACTATGGCTACACCTTC | CASSLTGANYGYTF
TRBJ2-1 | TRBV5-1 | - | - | TGCGCCAGCAGCTTGGACCCAGGCTACAATGAGCAGTTCTTC | CASSLDPGYNEQFF
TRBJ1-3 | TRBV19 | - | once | TGTGCCAGTAGTATATCAGGGTTCGAATCCGGAAACACCATATATTTT | CASSISGFESGNTIYF
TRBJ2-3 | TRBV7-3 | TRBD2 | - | TGTGCCAGCAGCCCCGGACTAGCGGGAGGGGCCGATACGCAGTATTTT | CASSPGLAGGADTQYF
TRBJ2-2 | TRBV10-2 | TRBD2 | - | TGCGCCACCCTTAGCGGGATGGGCGGGGAGCTGTTTTTT | CATLSGMGGELFF
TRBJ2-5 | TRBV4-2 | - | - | TGTGCCAGCAGCCAAGATATTTCAGGGTTGGGGGAGACCCAGTACTTC | CASSQDISGLGETQYF
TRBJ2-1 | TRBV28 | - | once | TGTGCCAGCAGTTTCAAGGGGTTCGGTTACAATGAGCAGTTCTTC | CASSFKGFGYNEQFF